These 4 T cell receptor beta chains were sequenced from one sample in a study of blood T cell repertoires in COVID-19. Produced via immunoSEQ multiplex PCR; TCRdb's table is partial and in-frame only. The data show 150,000 to 250,000 clones, almost 85% seen once. The sample was peripheral blood. The receptor set was obtained from a human donor with acute or convalescent COVID-19. The donor label of this sample is uncertain.

The CDR3 region is CASSDSGTGFYQPQHF. CDR3 DNA: TGTGCCAGCAGCGATTCGGGGACAGGGTTTTATCAGCCCCAGCATTTT. V is TRBV28 and J is TRBJ1-5; 9 bases are shared with TRBD1. CDR1 is MDHEN, CDR2 SYDVKM, per germline. The length of the CDR3 is 16 residues. V dropped 6 bases and J dropped 5; count of bases not matched to a gene: 11.

The genes are TRBV19 and TRBJ1-2; D gene uncertain. Trimming shortened V by 2 bases and J by 5 bases, and 9 bases separated the two germline ends. The CDR3 spans 13 residues. Germline V gene sequence: CDR1 LNHDA, CDR2 SQIVND (reference sequence). CDR3 coding DNA: TGTGCCAGTAGTATACGTAGAGAGTATGGCTACACCTTC. Translation gives CASSIRREYGYTF.

A single count supports this clone. The rearrangement joins TRBV5-4 to TRBJ2-5; 8 bases are shared with TRBD1. CDR3 length equals 15 residues. The V gene's germline CDR1 is SGHNT and CDR2 YYREEE (reference sequence). Losses at the gene ends were 4 bases for V and 5 bases for J; bases not matched to a gene: 10. The CDR3 loop is CASSPPGQARETQYF. CDR3 nucleotides: TGTGCCAGCAGCCCACCGGGACAGGCCCGGGAGACCCAGTACTTC.

The chain links TRBV27 to TRBJ1-6; D gene uncertain. The CDR3 length is 19 residues. Per the germline V gene, CDR1 is MNHEY and CDR2 is SMNVEV (reference sequence). V shed 1 base and J shed 6 bases, with 22 bases lying between them. CDR3 protein: CASSLFPPVVEGANSPLHF. The CDR3 region has the DNA TGTGCCAGCAGTTTATTTCCCCCGGTGGTTGAGGGAGCTAATTCACCCCTCCACTTT.